Sequencing of this TCR beta chain was carried out in a study of blood T cell repertoires in COVID-19 (dated by TCRdb to about 2020). Some background on the complete study: Samples from collaborators originated in the United States, Italy and Spain and spanned both the acute and convalescent phases of COVID-19. The sample metadata nearly always contained a de-identified subject ID, COVID-19 status, age in years and sex. Samples came from the ongoing ImmuneRACE study (first 160 participants) plus 1,254 subjects from 6 global collaborators. Where available, HLA class I and class II types were taken from metadata supplied by the sample provider and were not determined by assay-based typing. A freely available public database, intended as a resource for researchers studying the immune response to SARS-CoV-2, is where the repertoires were released. The material from the prospective study consisted of cDNA or gDNA derived from T cells, B-cell-depleted T cells, or PBMCs. The dataset comprised deeply sampled blood TCRbeta repertoires from subjects exposed to, actively infected with, or recovered from COVID-19.

Each collaborating institution followed its own protocols to collect whole blood in K2EDTA tubes. For TCRbeta analysis, collaborator samples were shipped as frozen whole blood, as isolated PBMCs, or as DNA extracted from either sample type. The paper as a whole reports these results and caveats: The amount of clinical and demographic metadata varied by source and participant and was provided uncurated.

This clone was observed a few times. What antigen it recognizes has not been identified. Base-call qualities are not available, and no considerably larger clone is one nucleotide away. Measured from the cysteine to the phenylalanine, the CDR3 is 13 residues long. Only CDR3 DNA is held: 39 bases, read in frame from base 1. V has 5 bases trimmed and J has 4 bases trimmed; junction bases matching no gene number 1. TCRbeta CDR3 regions were amplified from genomic DNA using the immunoSEQ Assay, a bias-controlled multiplex PCR. Under the source paper's analysis protocol: The number of nucleated cells in each sample was estimated by amplification of reference gene primers within the assay. To quantify the absolute abundance of each unique TCRbeta CDR3 rearrangement, sequence reads were collapsed and filtered. For each sample, productive Simpson clonality was calculated by taking the square root of Simpson's diversity index across productive rearrangements. The clones in this table, taken by TCRdb from immuneACCESS, are in-frame only. Not every clone is retained; where verified, under half of the shortfall comes from an unresolved V gene, and the cause of the rest is unknown. The V and J calls and clone size are taken from that table; D and trimming were inferred from the DNA. Present in this sample are about 120,000 clones, 80% of which were seen just once. Roughly 17% of the sample is in the top ten clones.

The sequence joins TRBV12-3 or TRBV12-4 to TRBJ1-5; the junction holds 8 bases that match TRBD1. The sequence came from a man in his sixties with active or convalescent COVID-19. The sequenced sample was peripheral blood. This receptor carries the CDR3 CASSQGANQPQHF. The sequence in DNA is TGTGCCAGCAGTCAGGGGGCGAATCAGCCCCAGCATTTT.